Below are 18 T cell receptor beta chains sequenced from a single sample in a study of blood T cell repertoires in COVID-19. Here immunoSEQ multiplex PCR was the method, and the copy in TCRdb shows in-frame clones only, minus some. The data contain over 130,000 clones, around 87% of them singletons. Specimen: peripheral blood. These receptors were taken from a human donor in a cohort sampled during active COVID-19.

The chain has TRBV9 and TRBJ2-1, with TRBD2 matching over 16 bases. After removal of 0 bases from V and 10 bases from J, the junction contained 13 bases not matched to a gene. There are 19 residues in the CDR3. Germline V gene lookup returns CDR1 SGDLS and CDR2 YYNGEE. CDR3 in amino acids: CASSVATGTSGRAFGEQFF. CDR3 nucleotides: TGTGCCAGCAGCGTAGCTACGGGGACTAGCGGGAGGGCTTTCGGGGAGCAGTTCTTC.

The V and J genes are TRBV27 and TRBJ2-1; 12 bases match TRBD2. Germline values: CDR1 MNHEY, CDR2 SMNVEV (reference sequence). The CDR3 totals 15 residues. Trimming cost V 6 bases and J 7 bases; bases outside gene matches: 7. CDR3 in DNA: TGTGCCAGCAGCGACGGACTAGCGGGGTTTAATGAGCAGTTCTTC. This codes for CASSDGLAGFNEQFF.

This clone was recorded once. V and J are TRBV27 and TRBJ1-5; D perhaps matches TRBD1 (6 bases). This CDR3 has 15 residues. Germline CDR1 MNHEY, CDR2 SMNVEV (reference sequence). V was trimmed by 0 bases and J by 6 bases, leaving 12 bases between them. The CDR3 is CASSLSGTKAQPQHF. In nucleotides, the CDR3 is TGTGCCAGCAGTTTATCCGGGACAAAGGCTCAGCCCCAGCATTTT.

CDR3 in amino acids: CASSYPLPTGDNEQFF. The DNA of the CDR3 is TGTGCCAGCAGTTACCCCCTCCCTACAGGGGACAATGAGCAGTTCTTC. This sequence joins TRBV6-6 and TRBJ2-1, with 7 bases that match TRBD1. V was clipped by 2 bases and J by 5 bases; unmatched bases: 9. Germline V gene data show CDR1 as MNHNY and CDR2 as SVGAGI (reference sequence). The CDR3 is 16 residues long.

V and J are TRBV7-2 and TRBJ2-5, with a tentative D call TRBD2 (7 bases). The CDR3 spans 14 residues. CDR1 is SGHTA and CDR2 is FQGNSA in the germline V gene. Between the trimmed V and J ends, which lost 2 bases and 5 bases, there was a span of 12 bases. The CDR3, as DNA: TGTGCCAGCAGCTTAAACGGGGGGCGGGAGACCCAGTACTTC. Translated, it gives CASSLNGGRETQYF.

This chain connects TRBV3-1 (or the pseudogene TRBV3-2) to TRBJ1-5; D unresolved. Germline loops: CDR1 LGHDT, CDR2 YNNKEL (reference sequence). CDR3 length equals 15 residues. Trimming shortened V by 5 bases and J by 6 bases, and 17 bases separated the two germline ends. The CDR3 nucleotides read TGTGCCAGCAGCAATACCTTTTCAGGTACTCAGCCCCAGCATTTT. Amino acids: CASSNTFSGTQPQHF.

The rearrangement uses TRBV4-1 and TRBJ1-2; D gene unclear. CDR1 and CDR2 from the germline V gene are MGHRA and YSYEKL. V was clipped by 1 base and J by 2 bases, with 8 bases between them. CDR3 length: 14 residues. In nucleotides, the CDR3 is TGCGCCAGCAGCCAAGTTCCGGGAAACTATGGCTACACCTTC. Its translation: CASSQVPGNYGYTF.

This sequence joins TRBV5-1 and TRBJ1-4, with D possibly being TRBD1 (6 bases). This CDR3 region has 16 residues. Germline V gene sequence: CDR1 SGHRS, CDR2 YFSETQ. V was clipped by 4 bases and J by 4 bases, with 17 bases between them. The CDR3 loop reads CASSIPTGRVNEKLFF. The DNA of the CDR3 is TGCGCCAGCAGCATACCCACAGGGAGGGTTAATGAAAAACTGTTTTTT.

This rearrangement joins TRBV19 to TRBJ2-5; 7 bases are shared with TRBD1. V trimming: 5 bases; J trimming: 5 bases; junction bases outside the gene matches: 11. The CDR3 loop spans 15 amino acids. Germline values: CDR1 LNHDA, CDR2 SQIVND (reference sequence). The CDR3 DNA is TGTGCCAGTAGTCTCCCCTTGACAGGGACCGAGACCCAGTACTTC. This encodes CASSLPLTGTETQYF.

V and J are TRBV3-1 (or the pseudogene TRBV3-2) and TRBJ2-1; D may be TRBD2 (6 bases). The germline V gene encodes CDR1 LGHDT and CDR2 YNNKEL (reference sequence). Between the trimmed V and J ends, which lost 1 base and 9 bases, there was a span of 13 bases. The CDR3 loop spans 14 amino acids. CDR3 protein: CASSQGSGGAEQFF. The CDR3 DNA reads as TGTGCCAGCAGCCAAGGGTCCGGCGGGGCTGAGCAGTTCTTC.

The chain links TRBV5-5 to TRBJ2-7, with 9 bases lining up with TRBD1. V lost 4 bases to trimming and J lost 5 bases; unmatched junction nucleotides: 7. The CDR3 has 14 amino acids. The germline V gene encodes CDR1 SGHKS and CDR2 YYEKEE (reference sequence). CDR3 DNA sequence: TGTGCCAGCAGCCTACAGGGGGCGTTGAACGAGCAGTACTTC. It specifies CASSLQGALNEQYF.

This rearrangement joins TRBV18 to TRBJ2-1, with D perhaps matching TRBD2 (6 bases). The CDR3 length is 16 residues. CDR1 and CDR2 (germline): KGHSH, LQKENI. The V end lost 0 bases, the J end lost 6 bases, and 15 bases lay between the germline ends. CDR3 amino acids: CASSPPHTTRFNEQFF. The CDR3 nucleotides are TGTGCCAGCTCACCACCGCACACGACTAGATTCAATGAGCAGTTCTTC.

The CDR3 DNA sequence: TGCAGTGCTGTGGCCAATGAGCAGTTCTTC. Protein sequence: CSAVANEQFF. This rearrangement joins TRBV20-1 to TRBJ2-1; D gene unclear. The CDR3 has 10 residues. CDR1 and CDR2 (germline): DFQATT, SNEGSKA (reference sequence). Trimming removed 5 bases at V and 6 bases at J, with 5 bases between.

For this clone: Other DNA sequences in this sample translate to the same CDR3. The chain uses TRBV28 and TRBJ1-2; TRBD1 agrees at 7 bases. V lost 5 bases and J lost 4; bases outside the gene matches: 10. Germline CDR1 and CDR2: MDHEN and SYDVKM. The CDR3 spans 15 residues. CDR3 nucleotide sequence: TGTGCCAGCAGTCCCGAGACAGGGCTGGGCTATGGCTACACCTTC. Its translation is CASSPETGLGYGYTF.

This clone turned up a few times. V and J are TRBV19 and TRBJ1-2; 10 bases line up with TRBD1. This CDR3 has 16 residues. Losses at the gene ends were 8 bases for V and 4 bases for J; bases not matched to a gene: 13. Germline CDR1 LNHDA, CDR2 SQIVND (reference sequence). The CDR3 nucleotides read TGTGCCAGTTCTCCGGGACAGGGGATTCTTCGCTATGGCTACACCTTC. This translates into CASSPGQGILRYGYTF.

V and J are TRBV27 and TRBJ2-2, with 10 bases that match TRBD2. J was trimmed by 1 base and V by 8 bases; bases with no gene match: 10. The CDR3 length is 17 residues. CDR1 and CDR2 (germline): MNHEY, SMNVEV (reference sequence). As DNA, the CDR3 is TGTGCCAGCCGGCGTGGTTCTAGCGGGGGGAACACCGGGGAGCTGTTTTTT. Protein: CASRRGSSGGNTGELFF.

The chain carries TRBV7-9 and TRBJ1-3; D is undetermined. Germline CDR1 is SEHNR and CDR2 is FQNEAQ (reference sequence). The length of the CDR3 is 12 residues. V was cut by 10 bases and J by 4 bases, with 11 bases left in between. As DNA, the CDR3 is TGTGCCACCAGGACGGGGGGAAACACCATATATTTT. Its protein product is CATRTGGNTIYF.

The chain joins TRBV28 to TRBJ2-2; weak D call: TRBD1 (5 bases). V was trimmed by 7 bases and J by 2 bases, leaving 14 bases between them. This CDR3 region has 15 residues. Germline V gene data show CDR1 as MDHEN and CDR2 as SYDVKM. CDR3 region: CASTVRTFNTGELFF. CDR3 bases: TGTGCCAGCACCGTTAGGACATTTAACACCGGGGAGCTGTTTTTT.